The text below deals with one TCR beta chain. Its matching antigen is unknown. Unexposed donor CD4+ T cells date from about 2011-2018, before the COVID-19 pandemic. CD4+ T cells were isolated from the cells after 10 days of culture. Cells permitting, SARS-CoV-2 S/N and four cold-coronavirus spikes were tested on unexposed-donor CD4+ T cells. Produced via immunoSEQ multiplex PCR; TCRdb's table is partial and in-frame only. The table includes over 15,000 clones, around 74% detected once. The data originate from a study of CD4 T cells in relation to SARS-CoV-2 and coronaviruses. As for the study in general: TCR beta CDR3s were sequenced after roughly ten-day antigen culture of PBMCs. The negative reference was HIV-1 Nef peptide pool or peptide-free culture.

The CDR3 is 15 residues long. Trimming cost V 5 bases and J 3 bases, with 16 bases left between them. Germline V gene lookup returns CDR1 SGHTA and CDR2 FQGNSA. The source material was CD4+ T cells from PBMCs, cultured in vitro. V is TRBV7-2 and J is TRBJ2-5, with D perhaps being TRBD1 or TRBD2 (5 bases each). The TCR was taken from a human donor in good health. The CDR3 reads CASSPTGRIEETQYF. DNA of the CDR3: TGTGCCAGCAGCCCGACGGGACGGATAGAAGAGACCCAGTACTTC.